This T cell receptor beta chain was documented in a study of cytomegalovirus exposure and HLA in healthy donors. Turning to the study itself: An analysis done earlier identified almost 120 million unique TCR beta sequences from about 179 million T cells. The study's findings and limits: Presence/absence analyses assumed roughly uniform sequencing depth across donors. In vitro checks showed that a few CMV-associated chains really do target CMV antigens. What TCR beta sequences reportedly achieved was accurate prediction of HLA-A and HLA-B alleles in most subjects.

The CDR3 contains 15 residues. Germline V lookup: CDR1 MRHNA, CDR2 SNTAGT. The J segment lost 10 bases and the V segment lost 3 bases, leaving 9 bases of the junction unmatched. PCR used 60 Vbeta primers and 13 Jbeta primers. Method: immunoSEQ multiplex PCR; TCRdb's copy keeps in-frame clones and lacks some. The data contain roughly 100,000 clones, around three quarters of them singletons. As regards this clone: Its matching antigen is unknown.

The receptor comes from a boy between 10 and 17 years old in good health and CMV-seronegative. The chain carries TRBV6-4 and TRBJ1-4; 9 bases are shared with TRBD1. Sample: PBMCs. Here the CDR3 DNA reads TGTGCCAGCAGTGAATTCCCGGGACAGGGACGAAAACTGTTTTTT. It codes for CASSEFPGQGRKLFF.